This T cell receptor (beta chain) was identified in a study of neoadjuvant anti-PD-1 for oral cavity cancer. Overall study results and limits: Higher pretreatment Treg/Th17 ratios tracked higher pretreatment blood clonality.

V gave up 5 bases and J gave up 5 bases, with 11 bases separating them. This CDR3 has 12 residues. The germline CDR1 and CDR2 sequences are GTSNPN and SVGIG (reference sequence). Sequencing was performed with immunoSEQ multiplex PCR; in TCRdb, only in-frame clones are kept and a portion is missing. The sample contains roughly 14,000 clones, about 70% of which appear only once. Time point indicated: after neoadjuvant nivolumab, at surgical resection. Patients were newly diagnosed with stage II-IVA oral cavity squamous cell carcinoma without prior systemic or radiation treatment. To note about this clone: Its antigen is not identified.

V gene TRBV30 combines with J gene TRBJ2-3; D is undetermined. This receptor was obtained from a person between 40 and 85 years old with oral cavity squamous cell carcinoma. The sequencing here drew on PBMCs, taken after nivolumab (anti-PD-1) treatment. The CDR3 loop reads CAWARTEDTQYF. In DNA, the CDR3 is TGTGCCTGGGCCCGGACGGAAGATACGCAGTATTTT.